This T cell receptor (beta chain) was documented in a study of long-term antiretroviral therapy in people with HIV. V was cut by 4 bases and J by 5 bases, with 12 bases left in between. The CDR3 has 13 residues. Looked up from germline, CDR1 is MGHRA and CDR2 is YSYEKL. Survey level was the resolution at which the v3.0 immunoSEQ assay ran. Profiling relied on immunoSEQ multiplex PCR, and the TCRdb table lists in-frame clones only, not all of them. The repertoire includes 19,000 or so clones, approximately 84% of them detected once, and roughly 8.6% sits in the top ten. The material sequenced was unsorted PBMCs, taken 0.9 years after starting antiretroviral therapy. The source of this sequence is a man between 18 and 29 years old with HIV. V and J are TRBV4-1 and TRBJ2-7; a weak D match, TRBD1 (6 bases). CDR3 bases: TGCGCCAGCAGCCCAGACAGGTACAACGAGCAGTACTTC. This encodes CASSPDRYNEQYF.